The 31 T cell receptor beta chains below were found in one sample sequenced in a study of prognosis after radiotherapy for stage I lung cancer. Two rounds of multiplex PCR amplified TCR beta CDR3 from genomic DNA. Gene-specific TRBV and TRBJ primers were used in PCR round one. From the multiplex PCR reads, TCRdb called clonotypes with MiXCR, one entry per CDR3 protein. The sample lists 30,000 or so distinct CDR3 sequences, around 29% seen once, with about 12% in the top ten. The sample consisted of PBMCs, taken before or after stereotactic body radiation therapy (not recorded which). These receptors all come from a donor older than 45 with non-small cell lung cancer.

This clonotype was found once. The gene calls are TRBV6-4 and TRBJ2-1; 8 positions match TRBD2. This CDR3 has 14 residues. Germline CDR1 is MRHNA and CDR2 is SNTAGT. After removal of 6 bases from V and 7 bases from J, the junction contained 8 bases not matched to a gene. CDR3 sequence (DNA): TGTGCCAGCAGCCCGACTTCGGGGGGGAATGAGCAGTTCTTC. Translation: CASSPTSGGNEQFF.

Relative to its sample, this clonotype is medium-sized. V is TRBV28 and J is TRBJ2-7; 9 positions match TRBD1. V gave up 6 bases and J gave up 3 bases; unmatched junction bases: 6. Germline lookup yields CDR1 MDHEN and CDR2 SYDVKM. The CDR3 sequence is 14 residues long. In DNA, the CDR3 is TGTGCCAGCAGGGACAGGGGTTCCTACTACGAGCAGTACTTC. This encodes CASRDRGSYYEQYF.

There are many counts of this clonotype. This chain connects TRBV20-1 to TRBJ1-5; the D is unclear. Germline V gene data show CDR1 as DFQATT and CDR2 as SNEGSKA (reference sequence). Trimming removed 2 bases from V and 2 bases from J, with 13 bases in between. This CDR3 has 15 amino acids. Written as DNA, the CDR3 is TGCAGTGCTAGATCGATAGGGCTGGGCAATCAGCCCCAGCATTTT. Residues: CSARSIGLGNQPQHF.

This clonotype is judged medium-sized. The J gene is TRBJ2-7, the V gene TRBV28; D uncertain. This CDR3 comprises 17 residues. Germline V gives CDR1 MDHEN, CDR2 SYDVKM. V dropped 2 bases and J dropped 0 bases, with 17 bases sitting between them. The DNA for the CDR3 is TGTGCCAGCAGTTTAGAAATACGGTCTCCCGGCTCCTACGAGCAGTACTTC. Translating gives CASSLEIRSPGSYEQYF.

The V gene is TRBV5-6, the J gene TRBJ2-1; possibly TRBD2 for D (6 bases). Germline values: CDR1 SGHDT, CDR2 YYEEEE. This CDR3 has 16 amino acids. The V end was cut by 4 bases, the J end by 0 bases, with 14 bases between. The CDR3 region is CASSADAGGSYNEQFF. The CDR3 DNA follows: TGTGCCAGCAGCGCTGATGCCGGGGGCTCCTACAATGAGCAGTTCTTC.

On this clonotype itself: This may stem from a read error, because a much larger clone lies one nucleotide away. This sequence joins TRBV11-2 and TRBJ1-1, with 7 bases aligning to TRBD1. From germline, CDR1 is SGHAT and CDR2 FQNNGV. This CDR3 comprises 14 residues. CDR3 nucleotide sequence: TGTGTCAGCAGCTTAGGCAGGGGGAGCACTGAAGCTTTCTTT. Residues: CVSSLGRGSTEAFF.

This clonotype has just a few counts. This chain uses TRBV20-1 with TRBJ2-5; 8 positions agree with TRBD1. The CDR3 consists of 13 residues. Germline V gene sequence: CDR1 DFQATT, CDR2 SNEGSKA (reference sequence). V lost 6 bases and J lost 5; bases outside the gene matches: 8. The chain's CDR3 is CSAPRTGLETQYF. The CDR3 region has the DNA TGCAGTGCCCCGCGGACAGGGTTGGAGACCCAGTACTTC.

In the case of this clonotype: The junction differs from germline at one of its ends, possibly a read error. This rearrangement joins TRBV2 to TRBJ2-1; TRBD2 agrees at 13 bases. The CDR3 is 17 amino acids. The germline gives CDR1 SNHLY, CDR2 FYNNEI. The CDR3 spells CVSRSGTSGTSYNEQFF. In DNA form, the CDR3 reads TGTGTCAGCAGATCCGGGACTAGCGGGACCTCCTACAATGAACAGTTCTTC.

On this clonotype: The DNA is omitted, as the CDR3 cannot be located on it reliably, and the CDR3 follows TCRdb's listing. V is TRBV5-1 and J is TRBJ1-1; the D call of TRBD1 is as the table states it, not checked on the DNA. CDR1 is SGHRS, CDR2 YFSETQ, per germline. The CDR3 extends over 20 residues, inclusive of both ends. CDR3 loop: CASSIYLCSVVRGKETEAFF.

This clonotype appeared a single time. Because the CDR3 is missing its conserved closing phenylalanine or tryptophan, this is likely a read error. This sequence joins TRBV10-2 and TRBJ2-7; 8 bases map to TRBD2. Germline assignment: CDR1 WSHSY and CDR2 SAAADI. Losses at the gene ends were 5 bases for V and 1 base for J; bases not matched to a gene: 10. This CDR3 is built from 16 residues. CDR3 DNA sequence: TGCGCCAGCAGTCACCGAATAGCGGGATCGTCCTACGAGCAGTACTTA. It is translated as CASSHRIAGSSYEQYL.

This clonotype was detected ten times or more. The chain joins TRBV5-5 to TRBJ2-3; D gene ambiguous. The germline gives CDR1 SGHKS, CDR2 YYEKEE (reference sequence). The germline V and J ends were trimmed by 3 bases and 4 bases, with 9 bases remaining between them. CDR3 length equals 13 residues. CDR3 nucleotides: TGTGCCAGCAGCTCCCTGGCGGCAGATACGCAGTATTTT. It is translated as CASSSLAADTQYF.

This clonotype has ten or more counts. V usage is TRBV20-1 and J usage is TRBJ2-7; 8 bases are a match to TRBD2. Germline lookup yields CDR1 DFQATT and CDR2 SNEGSKA (reference sequence). CDR3 length equals 14 residues. V trimming: 5 bases; J trimming: 6 bases; junction bases outside the gene matches: 12. This CDR3 reads CSAYREGLGSEQYF. CDR3 DNA sequence: TGCAGTGCTTATCGGGAGGGCCTTGGTAGCGAGCAGTACTTC.

This clonotype was observed at least ten times. J is TRBJ2-3 and V is TRBV7-9, with 8 bases matching TRBD1. V gave up 4 bases and J gave up 2 bases; unmatched junction bases: 5. This CDR3 spans 15 amino acids. Germline assignment: CDR1 SEHNR and CDR2 FQNEAQ (reference sequence). In nucleotides, the CDR3 is TGTGCCAGCAGCTCCTGGACAGGGCTCACAGATACGCAGTATTTT. Protein sequence: CASSSWTGLTDTQYF.

The chain employs TRBV19 and TRBJ2-1, with no clear D. The CDR3 consists of 17 residues. Trimming removed 3 bases from V and 5 bases from J, with 20 bases in between. Germline V gene lookup returns CDR1 LNHDA and CDR2 SQIVND (reference sequence). Here the CDR3 reads CASSIFPSNKLHNEQFF. In DNA, the CDR3 is TGTGCCAGTAGTATCTTCCCAAGCAACAAACTCCACAATGAGCAGTTCTTC.

This chain joins TRBV11-1 and TRBJ2-3; D may be TRBD1 (5 bases). V was cut by 1 base and J by 4 bases, with 9 bases left in between. CDR1 SGHAT and CDR2 FQDESV come from the germline V gene (reference sequence). This CDR3 comprises 14 residues. CDR3 loop: CASSLEGFADTQYF. For the CDR3, the DNA is TGTGCCAGCAGCTTAGAGGGGTTCGCAGATACGCAGTATTTT.

Only a few counts were recorded for this clonotype. V is TRBV6-2 or TRBV6-3 and J is TRBJ1-1, with TRBD1 as a possible D gene (6 bases). Germline V CDR1 and CDR2: MNHEY, SVGEGT. This CDR3 spans 13 amino acids. V shed 5 bases and J shed 5 bases, with 12 bases lying between them. CDR3 nucleotide sequence: TGTGCCAGCAGTCCTATAGGGGGGACTGAAGCTTTCTTT. Translation: CASSPIGGTEAFF.

As concerns this clonotype: This likely came from a read error, as a far larger clone is one base away. This chain links TRBV11-1 with TRBJ2-3; the match to TRBD2 covers 8 bases. The ends lost 5 bases at V and 0 bases at J; junction bases unmatched: 1. Germline V lookup: CDR1 SGHAT, CDR2 FQDESV (reference sequence). This CDR3 contains 14 residues. The CDR3 DNA follows: TGTGCCAGCAGCCCTAGCGGGAGCACAGATACGCAGTATTTT. Translating gives CASSPSGSTDTQYF.

This clonotype has a count of ten or more. The J gene is TRBJ1-5, the V gene TRBV2; D gene uncertain. Trimming removed 8 bases at V and 7 bases at J, with 15 bases between. CDR1 is SNHLY and CDR2 is FYNNEI in the germline V gene. This CDR3 is built from 13 residues. The chain's CDR3 is CASGVTRWQPQHF. The CDR3 region has the DNA TGTGCCAGCGGGGTGACGAGATGGCAGCCCCAGCATTTT.

For this clonotype: A much larger clone differs from this one at a single base, so this may be a read error. The conserved phenylalanine or tryptophan normally closing the CDR3 is absent here, so this likely arose from a read error. The rearrangement joins TRBV20-1 to TRBJ2-3; D might be TRBD1 or TRBD2, each matching 7 bases. Between the trimmed V and J ends, which lost 8 bases and 5 bases, there was a span of 11 bases. Germline V gene data show CDR1 as DFQATT and CDR2 as SNEGSKA (reference sequence). The CDR3 has 11 amino acids. CDR3 nucleotides: TGCAGTCCCAGGGGGGGAGATACGCAGTATTTG. Translation gives CSPRGGDTQYL.

In this sample, this clonotype turned up many times. V gene TRBV7-9 combines with J gene TRBJ2-7; D is unclear. Germline V gives CDR1 SEHNR, CDR2 FQNEAQ (reference sequence). The length of the CDR3 is 11 residues. Trimming stripped 5 bases from V and 0 bases from J, with 2 bases between. CDR3 protein: CASSPSYEQYF. The CDR3 coding sequence is TGTGCCAGCAGCCCCTCCTACGAGCAGTACTTC.

This clonotype was counted ten times or more. V usage is TRBV20-1 and J usage is TRBJ2-3, with 10 bases that match TRBD1. With V trimmed by 6 bases and J by 6 bases, 12 bases remained unmatched. The CDR3 sequence is 15 residues long. Germline CDR1 is DFQATT and CDR2 is SNEGSKA (reference sequence). The CDR3 loop reads CSATRQGALGDTQYF. CDR3 DNA sequence: TGCAGTGCCACGAGACAGGGGGCTCTGGGGGATACGCAGTATTTT.

This clonotype has ten or more counts. The chain recombines TRBV5-1 with TRBJ2-7, with a tentative D call TRBD1 (5 bases). Trimming removed 0 bases at V and 5 bases at J, with 12 bases between. The CDR3 is 14 residues long. The germline CDR1 and CDR2 sequences are SGHRS and YFSETQ. CDR3 nucleotide sequence: TGCGCCAGCAGCTTGGCATCCCCAGGGAACGAGCAGTACTTC. Its translation is CASSLASPGNEQYF. The entire variable domain, with the rest obtained from reference TRBV5-1 and TRBJ2-7, is as follows: KAGVTQTPRYLIKTRGQQVTLSCSPISGHRSVSWYQQTPGQGLQFLFEYFSETQRNKGNFPGRFSGRQFSNSRSEMNVSTLELGDSALYLCASSLASPGNEQYFGPGTRLTVT.

This clonotype was detected ten times or more. This chain connects TRBV19 to TRBJ1-2; D is ambiguous. Germline assignment: CDR1 LNHDA and CDR2 SQIVND (reference sequence). The CDR3 is made up of 12 amino acids. Trimming took off 3 bases at V and 7 bases at J, with 9 bases between the two ends. CDR3 DNA: TGTGCCAGTAGTATGGATGAGCGTGGCTACACCTTC. Its translation: CASSMDERGYTF. Together with reference TRBV19 and TRBJ1-2, the CDR3 gives the full variable domain: DGGITQSPKYLFRKEGQNVTLSCEQNLNHDAMYWYRQDPGQGLRLIYYSQIVNDFQKGDIAEGYSVSREKKESFPLTVTSAQKNPTAFYLCASSMDERGYTFGSGTRLTVV.

Note on this clonotype: This probably arose from a read error, given a far larger clone one base away. The chain uses TRBV6-2 or TRBV6-3 and TRBJ1-1; no reliable D call. The CDR3 extends over 13 amino acids. Germline CDR1 and CDR2: MNHEY and SVGEGT. V shed 6 bases and J shed 6 bases, with 14 bases lying between them. In nucleotides, the CDR3 is TGTGCCAGCAGAGGAGAGGTAGGCGCTGAAGCTTTCTTT. Amino acid sequence: CASRGEVGAEAFF.

This clonotype has ten or more counts. V gene TRBV28 combines with J gene TRBJ1-5, with D possibly TRBD1 on 6 matching bases. CDR3 length: 15 residues. CDR1 and CDR2 from the germline V gene are MDHEN and SYDVKM. V dropped 7 bases and J dropped 4 bases, with 17 bases sitting between them. CDR3 sequence: CASTPAGGPNQPQHF. The CDR3 DNA follows: TGTGCCAGCACCCCAGCCGGGGGCCCAAATCAGCCCCAGCATTTT.

About this clonotype: At one boundary the junction diverges from the germline segment, which might be a read error. This chain connects TRBV27 to TRBJ1-2; no firm D call. The CDR3 has 12 amino acids. The germline V gene encodes CDR1 MNHEY and CDR2 SMNVEV (reference sequence). This CDR3 is CASSTPGFGYNF. In DNA form, the CDR3 reads TGTGCTAGCAGCACCCCGGGCTTTGGCTACAACTTC.

This clonotype was picked up many times. The genes are TRBV18 and TRBJ1-4; the D gene is possibly TRBD1 (5 bases). CDR1 is KGHSH, CDR2 LQKENI, per germline. V lost 3 bases and J 8 bases, leaving 10 bases between the germline ends. The CDR3 has 13 residues. The CDR3 spells CASSPRDQEKLFF. CDR3 sequence (DNA): TGTGCCAGCTCACCCAGGGATCAGGAAAAACTGTTTTTT. Full variable domain (outside the CDR3, taken from reference TRBV18 and TRBJ1-4): NAGVMQNPRHLVRRRGQEARLRCSPMKGHSHVYWYRQLPEEGLKFMVYLQKENIIDESGMPKERFSAEFPKEGPSILRIQQVVRGDSAAYFCASSPRDQEKLFFGSGTQLSVL.

In its sample, this clonotype was seen many times. This chain connects TRBV7-8 to TRBJ1-1, with D unclear. V gave up 1 base and J gave up 1 base, with 10 bases separating them. Germline V lookup: CDR1 SGHVS, CDR2 FQNEAQ. This CDR3 spans 15 amino acids. Here the CDR3 DNA reads TGTGCCAGCAGCTTAGACGGATCCCCGAACACTGAAGCTTTCTTT. Its translation: CASSLDGSPNTEAFF.

This clonotype occurred many times. This chain connects TRBV3-1 to TRBJ1-2; 9 bases line up with TRBD1. The V gene end was trimmed by 1 base and the J gene end by 7 bases; junction bases not matched to a gene: 7. CDR1 and CDR2 from the germline V gene are LGHDT and YNNKEL (reference sequence). This CDR3 comprises 15 residues. CDR3 sequence reads: CASSQVEDRGLGYTF. The CDR3 bases are TGTGCCAGCAGCCAAGTCGAGGACAGGGGCCTTGGCTACACCTTC.

To note about this clonotype: The CDR3 does not end in the conserved phenylalanine or tryptophan, so this is likely a read error. This rearrangement joins TRBV28 to TRBJ1-2; D ambiguous. Trimming took 7 bases from V and 10 from J, leaving 13 bases between them. This CDR3 is built from 11 residues. Germline loops: CDR1 MDHEN, CDR2 SYDVKM. The CDR3 DNA sequence: TGTGCCAGCAAGGAGCTATTAGACTACACCCTC. Amino acid sequence: CASKELLDYTL.

On this clonotype: A read error is possible here, since a much larger clone lies one base away. The rearrangement links TRBV4-2 to TRBJ2-3, with no clear D. Trimming removed 0 bases from V and 5 bases from J, with 6 bases in between. The length of the CDR3 is 13 residues. CDR1 is LGHNA, CDR2 YNFKEQ, per germline. CDR3: CASSQETIDTQYF. The CDR3, as DNA: TGTGCCAGCAGCCAAGAGACGATAGATACGCAGTATTTT.